Below, 21 T cell receptor beta chains from the same sample are listed, as sequenced in a study of CXCR3-negative and CXCR3-positive naive CD8 T cells. Study conclusions and caveats: When CXCR3-positive naive cells were set against CXCR3-negative naive cells, the former had more hydrophobic TRB CDR3s.

These TCRs are of unknown antigen specificity. Libraries of TRB cDNA were made by 5' RACE and carried UMIs. TCRdb reprocessed the 5' RACE reads and keeps a single row for each CDR3 protein, giving no DNA. This sample contains around 66,000 distinct CDR3 sequences. The sample consisted of naive CXCR3+ CD8+ T cells from blood. The subset here: CD45RO-CCR7+CD27+CD95- naive CD8+ T cells expressing CXCR3 (TNR3+). The receptors here all came from a human donor in good health. Some clones in this sample may be carry-over from other donors' samples.

This rearrangement joins TRBV29-1 to TRBJ2-5; the D gene TCRdb calls, TRBD1, cannot be checked with no DNA. CDR3 length: 14 residues. Germline-derived CDR1 and CDR2 are SQVTM and ANQGSEA. The CDR3 spells CSVKVLDRKETQYF.

The rearrangement links TRBV29-1 to TRBJ1-1; TCRdb returns TRBD1, unconfirmable since there is no DNA. The CDR3 has 12 residues. Germline values: CDR1 SQVTM, CDR2 ANQGSEA. The CDR3 sequence is CSVVTGTGEAFF.

The rearrangement uses TRBV11-2 and TRBJ2-2; TCRdb indicates TRBD1, and absent DNA this call remains unverified. There are 15 residues in the CDR3. Germline V lookup: CDR1 SGHAT, CDR2 FQNNGV. The CDR3 here is CASSTQGANTGELFF. The full variable domain, with the rest looked up from reference TRBV11-2 and TRBJ2-2, is EAGVAQSPRYKIIEKRQSVAFWCNPISGHATLYWYQQILGQGPKLLIQFQNNGVVDDSQLPKDRFSAERLKGVDSTLKIQPAKLEDSAVYLCASSTQGANTGELFFGEGSRLTVL.

This chain's CDR3 is CSVGGDLFYEQYF. This chain joins TRBV29-1 and TRBJ2-7. The CDR3 sequence is 13 residues long. Germline lookup yields CDR1 SQVTM and CDR2 ANQGSEA.

V is TRBV2 and J is TRBJ2-1; the D gene TCRdb calls, TRBD2, cannot be checked with no DNA. The CDR3 loop spans 16 amino acids. Germline V lookup: CDR1 SNHLY, CDR2 FYNNEI. The CDR3 loop is CASRAPTSENRGSQFF.

This chain connects TRBV5-4 to TRBJ1-2; as DNA is missing, the TRBD1 call by TCRdb cannot be tested. Germline V lookup: CDR1 SGHNT, CDR2 YYREEE (reference sequence). This CDR3 contains 15 residues. The CDR3 spells CASIPDGNANYGYTF.

The chain has TRBV20-1 and TRBJ1-2. Per germline, CDR1 DFQATT and CDR2 SNEGSKA (reference sequence). The CDR3 runs to 12 residues. This CDR3 reads CSATDRNYGYTF.

The chain uses TRBV19 and TRBJ2-2; absent DNA, TCRdb's TRBD2 call cannot be checked. The germline CDR1 and CDR2 sequences are LNHDA and SQIVND (reference sequence). CDR3 size: 15 residues. CDR3 residues: CASSLLEGYTGELFF.

This rearrangement joins TRBV9 to TRBJ2-7. Germline V gene sequence: CDR1 SGDLS, CDR2 YYNGEE. The CDR3 runs 15 residues. The chain's CDR3 is CASSVYETRSNEQYF.

This chain connects TRBV9 to TRBJ2-1; there is no DNA to check the TCRdb D call of TRBD1. This CDR3 contains 13 residues. From germline, CDR1 is SGDLS and CDR2 YYNGEE. This chain's CDR3 is CSSSIGTSNEQFF.

This sequence joins TRBV11-2 and TRBJ2-3; TCRdb names TRBD1, which stays unverified in the absence of DNA. This CDR3 has 15 amino acids. Per germline, CDR1 SGHAT and CDR2 FQNNGV. The CDR3 spells CASSSTEPGLDTQYF.

The chain links TRBV29-1 to TRBJ2-7; the TRBD1 assignment by TCRdb is unverifiable without DNA. Germline loops: CDR1 SQVTM, CDR2 ANQGSEA. The CDR3 spans 13 residues. This CDR3 reads CSATRQGPYEQYF.

Frequency places this clonotype as medium-sized (0.01 to 0.1%). The chain couples TRBV7-6 to TRBJ2-5; TCRdb proposes TRBD2, but this gene call is untestable without DNA. The CDR3 totals 16 residues. Germline V gene sequence: CDR1 SGHVS, CDR2 FNYEAQ. The CDR3 here is CASSLVGAGAGETQYF. The variable domain in full, with the rest retrieved from reference TRBV7-6 and TRBJ2-5, is GAGVSQSPRYKVTKRGQDVALRCDPISGHVSLYWYRQALGQGPEFLTYFNYEAQQDKSGLPNDRFSAERPEGSISTLTIQRTEQRDSAMYRCASSLVGAGAGETQYFGPGTRLLVL.

V is TRBV13 and J is TRBJ2-1; TCRdb designates TRBD1, a call that cannot be tested without DNA. The germline V gene has CDR1 PRHDT and CDR2 FYEKMQ (reference sequence). The CDR3 sequence is 15 residues long. The CDR3 protein is CASSFPGGGEDEQFF.

The chain carries TRBV20-1 and TRBJ2-7; there is no DNA to check the TCRdb D call of TRBD2. Germline-derived CDR1 and CDR2 are DFQATT and SNEGSKA (reference sequence). The CDR3 runs to 13 residues. CDR3 sequence reads: CSARVSGDYEQYF.

The chain recombines TRBV9 with TRBJ2-3; TCRdb picks TRBD1, but there is no DNA to check that call. The CDR3 runs 14 residues. Germline V gives CDR1 SGDLS, CDR2 YYNGEE. The chain's CDR3 is CASSPRTLTDTQYF.

This CDR3 is CASSYGAGGYEQYF. This chain links TRBV6-2 or TRBV6-3 with TRBJ2-7; TCRdb lists TRBD2, though no DNA is available to test this call. Germline CDR1 and CDR2: MNHEY and SVGEGT. The CDR3 has 14 residues.

The genes are TRBV29-1 and TRBJ2-1; lacking DNA, the TRBD1 call made by TCRdb goes unchecked. This CDR3 region has 15 residues. Germline CDR1 and CDR2: SQVTM and ANQGSEA. The chain's CDR3 is CSVEDRTGVNNEQFF.

The V and J genes are TRBV28 and TRBJ2-7; with no DNA, the TCRdb D assignment of TRBD1 cannot be verified. Germline V gene data show CDR1 as MDHEN and CDR2 as SYDVKM. This CDR3 is 14 amino acids long. The CDR3 reads CASRYDRGPGEQYF.

The rearrangement links TRBV29-1 to TRBJ2-7; TCRdb returns TRBD1, unconfirmable since there is no DNA. This CDR3 is built from 12 residues. Per germline, CDR1 SQVTM and CDR2 ANQGSEA. The CDR3 spells CSVVGGTYEQYF.

This sequence joins TRBV7-9 and TRBJ1-2; with no DNA, the TCRdb D assignment of TRBD1 cannot be verified. Per the germline V gene, CDR1 is SEHNR and CDR2 is FQNEAQ (reference sequence). The length of the CDR3 is 15 residues. The CDR3 here is CASSLATGTDYGYTF.